The sequence of this T cell receptor (beta chain) was determined in a study of cytomegalovirus exposure and HLA in healthy donors. The wider study: From donors who were HLA-typed, an early data release held 70 million to 90 million unique TCRs.

This clone was counted a few times. The CDR3 spans 12 residues. V lost 3 bases to trimming and J lost 9 bases, with 15 bases between them. Germline CDR1 and CDR2: GTSNPN and SVGIG (reference sequence). PCR amplification relied on 60 Vbeta primers (plus 13 Jbeta primers). Profiled with immunoSEQ multiplex PCR; TCRdb holds only in-frame clones, not every one. The data show 150,000 to 200,000 clones, with 80% seen just once and 0.65% to 0.75% held by the top ten. The sequencing input was PBMCs. The gene calls are TRBV30 and TRBJ2-7; weak D call: TRBD2 (7 bases). The source is a boy aged 10-17 years in good health and CMV-seronegative. The CDR3 DNA reads TGTGCCTGGAGGGGATACAGGGAGGGGCAGTACTTC. Translated, it gives CAWRGYREGQYF.